The 19 T cell receptor beta chains presented below share a single source sample, sequenced in a study of blood T cell repertoires in COVID-19. The assay was immunoSEQ multiplex PCR, and TCRdb's table has in-frame clones only and misses some. This sample has a few hundred thousand clones, with about four fifths found just once. The sample comprised peripheral blood. The receptor set was obtained from a person aged 65-85 years with COVID-19, enrolled during active disease.

CDR3 sequence (DNA): TGTGCCAGCAGCTTTGACGGGACTTTGGGGGAAAAACTGTTTTTT. It translates to CASSFDGTLGEKLFF. The chain has TRBV7-9 and TRBJ1-4, with D perhaps matching TRBD1 (5 bases). Deletions cut 3 bases from V and 8 bases from J, with 16 bases between. Germline V gene lookup returns CDR1 SEHNR and CDR2 FQNEAQ (reference sequence). The CDR3 is 15 amino acids. The full variable domain, with the rest looked up from reference TRBV7-9 and TRBJ1-4, is DTGVSQNPRHKITKRGQNVTFRCDPISEHNRLYWYRQTLGQGPEFLTYFQNEAQLEKSRLLSDRFSAERPKGSFSTLEIQRTEQGDSAMYLCASSFDGTLGEKLFFGSGTQLSVL.

The rearrangement links TRBV5-1 to TRBJ2-1; 11 positions match TRBD2. The CDR3 loop spans 18 amino acids. With V trimmed by 2 bases and J by 2 bases, 9 bases remained unmatched. Per germline, CDR1 SGHRS and CDR2 YFSETQ. In DNA form, the CDR3 reads TGCGCCAGCAGCTTTAGACTAGCGGGAAGCCGTCCCTACAATGAGCAGTTCTTC. Translation gives CASSFRLAGSRPYNEQFF.

The rearrangement uses TRBV14 and TRBJ2-7; D perhaps matches TRBD1 (5 bases). Trimming left V 1 base short and J 2 bases short, with 12 bases between. CDR3 length: 15 residues. Germline V lookup: CDR1 SGHDN, CDR2 FVKESK. The CDR3 coding sequence is TGTGCCAGCAGCCAAGCCACCAGGGCTACCTACGAGCAGTACTTC. Amino acid sequence: CASSQATRATYEQYF.

The chain links TRBV5-4 to TRBJ2-5; D is perhaps TRBD1 (6 bases). The germline CDR1 and CDR2 sequences are SGHNT and YYREEE (reference sequence). The CDR3 extends over 14 amino acids. V was cut by 4 bases and J by 3 bases, with 13 bases left in between. DNA of the CDR3: TGTGCCAGCAGCACAGAGACAGGTGAAGAGACCCAGTACTTC. Protein: CASSTETGEETQYF.

This chain connects TRBV4-1 to TRBJ2-7, with TRBD1 matching 7 bases. Trimming cost V 0 bases and J 2 bases; bases outside gene matches: 16. Germline CDR1 reads MGHRA; CDR2 reads YSYEKL. The CDR3 sequence is 19 residues long. CDR3 amino acids: CASSQDRDSRTLGPYEQYF. The DNA of the CDR3 is TGCGCCAGCAGCCAAGATAGGGACAGCCGAACCTTAGGACCCTACGAGCAGTACTTC.

The V gene is TRBV6-5, the J gene TRBJ2-3; TRBD2 aligns across 7 bases. The CDR3 totals 14 residues. The germline V gene has CDR1 MNHEY and CDR2 SVGAGI. The trim removed 8 bases at V and 6 bases at J, leaving 11 bases unmatched. The CDR3 region has the DNA TGTGCCAGCGACCAAGGGAGGGGTGGGGATACGCAGTATTTT. Protein product: CASDQGRGGDTQYF.

This clone was recorded once. The chain recombines TRBV10-1 with TRBJ2-5, with D unresolved. The germline V and J ends were trimmed by 5 bases and 2 bases, with 15 bases remaining between them. CDR1 and CDR2 from the germline V gene are WNHNN and SYGVQD (reference sequence). The CDR3 extends over 15 amino acids. CDR3 coding DNA: TGCGCCAGCAGTTGGCTGGGCTCTGAACAAGAGACCCAGTACTTC. This sequence encodes CASSWLGSEQETQYF.

The CDR3 DNA reads as TGCGCCAGCAGCCGTACGAGGCAGCGGGGGAGCTCCTACAATGAGCAGTTCTTC. Protein product: CASSRTRQRGSSYNEQFF. The chain uses TRBV5-1 and TRBJ2-1; 8 positions match TRBD2. CDR1 is SGHRS, CDR2 YFSETQ, per germline. Germline trimming cut 4 bases from V and 0 bases from J; bases unmatched to any gene: 12. The CDR3 is 18 amino acids.

The V and J genes are TRBV30 and TRBJ1-2; D is unresolved. Looked up from germline, CDR1 is GTSNPN and CDR2 is SVGIG (reference sequence). Trimming cost V 0 bases and J 4 bases, with 12 bases left between them. This CDR3 contains 14 residues. CDR3: CAWSVQAGGYGYTF. The CDR3 nucleotides are TGTGCCTGGAGTGTCCAGGCGGGAGGCTATGGCTACACCTTC.

This chain uses TRBV24-1 with TRBJ2-5, with no clear D. The CDR3 totals 14 residues. V lost 1 base, J lost 0 bases, and 5 bases lay in between. The V gene's germline CDR1 is KGHDR and CDR2 SFDVKD. CDR3 sequence: CATSDLSDQETQYF. The CDR3 region has the DNA TGTGCCACCAGTGATTTATCAGACCAAGAGACCCAGTACTTC.

The rearrangement joins TRBV5-4 to TRBJ2-3, with 8 nucleotides matching TRBD2. The CDR3 consists of 15 residues. V shed 7 bases and J 3 bases; nucleotides not matched to a gene: 10. Germline-derived CDR1 and CDR2 are SGHNT and YYREEE (reference sequence). This CDR3 reads CASARDGGATDTQYF. The CDR3 coding sequence is TGTGCCAGCGCTCGGGACGGGGGGGCTACAGATACGCAGTATTTT.

Here the CDR3 reads CASSVGLARMETQYF. In DNA form, the CDR3 reads TGTGCCAGCAGCGTCGGACTAGCTAGGATGGAGACCCAGTACTTC. V and J are TRBV9 and TRBJ2-5; 8 nucleotides match TRBD2. V was clipped by 2 bases and J by 5 bases; unmatched bases: 8. CDR1 SGDLS and CDR2 YYNGEE come from the germline V gene. The CDR3 loop spans 15 amino acids.

V and J are TRBV28 and TRBJ2-7, with D perhaps matching TRBD1 (7 bases). CDR3 length: 13 amino acids. Trimming removed 10 bases from V and 7 bases from J, with 20 bases in between. Germline CDR1 MDHEN, CDR2 SYDVKM. In DNA form, the CDR3 reads TGTGCCACCAACCTGGGCAGGGGGGATGAGCAGTACTTC. The encoded protein is CATNLGRGDEQYF. Complete variable domain (other parts from reference TRBV28 and TRBJ2-7): DVKVTQSSRYLVKRTGEKVFLECVQDMDHENMFWYRQDPGLGLRLIYFSYDVKMKEKGDIPEGYSVSREKKERFSLILESASTNQTSMYLCATNLGRGDEQYFGPGTRLTVT.

The chain combines TRBV18 with TRBJ2-3; TRBD1 agrees at 9 bases. Germline V lookup: CDR1 KGHSH, CDR2 LQKENI. Trimming cost V 6 bases and J 4 bases; bases outside gene matches: 14. The CDR3 length is 17 residues. Here the CDR3 DNA reads TGTGCCAGCTCGCGAAACCTTCCGGGACAGGGAGCAGATACGCAGTATTTT. Translated: CASSRNLPGQGADTQYF.

The V and J genes are TRBV19 and TRBJ1-2; a possible D gene is TRBD1 (6 bases). Trimming took off 0 bases at V and 4 bases at J, with 15 bases between the two ends. CDR3 length: 16 residues. Germline V gene sequence: CDR1 LNHDA, CDR2 SQIVND (reference sequence). CDR3 coding DNA: TGTGCCAGTAGTATAGATTCGGACATAGGGGGCTATGGCTACACCTTC. Amino acid sequence: CASSIDSDIGGYGYTF.

V gene TRBV4-3 combines with J gene TRBJ1-5; maybe TRBD1 (5 bases). Germline CDR1 and CDR2: LGHNA and YSLEER. The V end was cut by 0 bases, the J end by 10 bases, with 10 bases between. This CDR3 comprises 13 residues. CDR3: CASSQERGTPQHF. In DNA, the CDR3 is TGCGCCAGCAGCCAAGAAAGGGGTACACCCCAGCATTTT.

This CDR3 is CASRARGTDGQPQHF. The CDR3 coding sequence is TGTGCCAGTAGGGCCCGAGGGACAGACGGCCAGCCCCAGCATTTT. The chain recombines TRBV19 with TRBJ1-5; 7 bases fit TRBD1. The CDR3 is made up of 15 amino acids. CDR1 and CDR2 (germline): LNHDA, SQIVND (reference sequence). V gave up 6 bases and J gave up 7 bases; unmatched junction bases: 12. Variable domain in full (rest from reference TRBV19 and TRBJ1-5): DGGITQSPKYLFRKEGQNVTLSCEQNLNHDAMYWYRQDPGQGLRLIYYSQIVNDFQKGDIAEGYSVSREKKESFPLTVTSAQKNPTAFYLCASRARGTDGQPQHFGDGTRLSIL.

The chain uses TRBV3-1 (or the pseudogene TRBV3-2) and TRBJ1-4, with 7 bases that match TRBD1. The CDR3 runs 13 residues. V lost 4 bases and J lost 7; bases outside the gene matches: 3. CDR1 and CDR2 from the germline V gene are LGHDT and YNNKEL (reference sequence). The DNA for the CDR3 is TGTGCCAGCAGCCCAGGGACAGTTGAAAAACTGTTTTTT. Translated, it gives CASSPGTVEKLFF.

V is TRBV7-9 and J is TRBJ1-1, with D maybe TRBD1 (6 bases). The CDR3 sequence is 14 residues long. The germline V gene has CDR1 SEHNR and CDR2 FQNEAQ (reference sequence). With 5 bases removed from V and 3 bases from J, the gap between germline ends came to 13 bases. CDR3 sequence (DNA): TGTGCCAGCAGCAAGACAGGTTCCGACACTGAAGCTTTCTTT. It specifies CASSKTGSDTEAFF.